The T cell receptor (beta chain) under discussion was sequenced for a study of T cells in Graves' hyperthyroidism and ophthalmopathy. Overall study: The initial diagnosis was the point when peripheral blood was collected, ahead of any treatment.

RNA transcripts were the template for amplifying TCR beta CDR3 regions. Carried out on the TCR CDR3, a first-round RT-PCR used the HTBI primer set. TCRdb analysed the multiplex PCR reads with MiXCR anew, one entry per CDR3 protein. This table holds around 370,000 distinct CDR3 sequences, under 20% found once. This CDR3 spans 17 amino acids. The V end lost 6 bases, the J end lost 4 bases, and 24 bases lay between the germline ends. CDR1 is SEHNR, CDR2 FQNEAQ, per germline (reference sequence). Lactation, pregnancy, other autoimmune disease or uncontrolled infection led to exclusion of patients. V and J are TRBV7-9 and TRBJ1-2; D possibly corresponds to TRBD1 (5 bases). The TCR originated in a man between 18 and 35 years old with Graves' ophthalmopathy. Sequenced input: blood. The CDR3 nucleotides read TGTGCCAGCAGTGCAGACACGGAACCAGGGACGGGCTATGGCTACACCTTC. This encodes CASSADTEPGTGYGYTF.